Following are 30 T cell receptor beta chains from one sample sequenced in a study of T cell responses to AZD1222 COVID-19 vaccine. The repertoire was sequenced with immunoSEQ multiplex PCR; TCRdb's copy has only in-frame clones and lacks some. The table includes approximately 110,000 clones, about 87% detected once. Source: peripheral blood, taken 28 days after the second AZD1222 dose. The receptors were sampled from an adult who received the AZD1222 COVID-19 vaccine.

The chain uses TRBV5-1 and TRBJ1-3; 7 positions agree with TRBD1. The CDR3 contains 15 residues. With V trimmed by 1 base and J by 3 bases, 4 bases remained unmatched. Germline-derived CDR1 and CDR2 are SGHRS and YFSETQ. CDR3 coding DNA: TGCGCCAGCAGCTTGTTGGGACAGAGTGGAAACACCATATATTTT. Translation: CASSLLGQSGNTIYF.

The rearrangement uses TRBV5-6 and TRBJ1-2; 7 positions match TRBD1. The CDR3 extends over 15 amino acids. With 3 bases clipped from V and 7 bases from J, the junction kept 12 bases outside the gene matches. Germline V gene lookup returns CDR1 SGHDT and CDR2 YYEEEE. The CDR3 bases are TGTGCCAGCAGCTGGGACAGAGGAGGTGTCCGTGGCTACACCTTC. Protein: CASSWDRGGVRGYTF.

This chain links TRBV12-3 or TRBV12-4 with TRBJ2-7; D not certain. This CDR3 spans 13 amino acids. V lost 5 bases to trimming and J lost 2 bases, with 10 bases between them. The CDR3 sequence: CASSHIGTYEQYF. The CDR3 bases are TGTGCCAGCAGTCATATTGGTACCTACGAGCAGTACTTC.

The rearrangement joins TRBV12-5 to TRBJ2-2; 8 bases fit TRBD1. The length of the CDR3 is 16 residues. J was trimmed by 4 bases and V by 1 base; bases with no gene match: 5. Germline loops: CDR1 LGHNT, CDR2 FRNRAP. CDR3 loop: CASGLGTGGSTGELFF. CDR3 sequence (DNA): TGTGCTAGTGGTTTGGGTACAGGGGGGAGCACCGGGGAGCTGTTTTTT. Full variable domain (rest looked up from reference TRBV12-5 and TRBJ2-2): DARVTQTPRHKVTEMGQEVTMRCQPILGHNTVFWYRQTMMQGLELLAYFRNRAPLDDSGMPKDRFSAEMPDATLATLKIQPSEPRDSAVYFCASGLGTGGSTGELFFGEGSRLTVL.

The V call is TRBV5-4, the J call TRBJ2-2, with 11 bases lining up with TRBD2. J lost 9 bases, V lost 2 bases, and 15 bases had no gene match. The CDR3 runs to 18 residues. The germline V gene encodes CDR1 SGHNT and CDR2 YYREEE (reference sequence). In nucleotides, the CDR3 is TGTGCCAGCAGCTTATCTAAGGCTAGCGGGGGGCCTCCTTGGGAGCTGTTTTTT. This encodes CASSLSKASGGPPWELFF.

This chain uses TRBV5-4 with TRBJ1-2; weak D call: TRBD1 (6 bases). Germline V gene sequence: CDR1 SGHNT, CDR2 YYREEE (reference sequence). This CDR3 spans 15 amino acids. The ends were cut back, 0 bases at V and 4 bases at J, with 13 bases in the middle. CDR3 protein: CASSLEGVARYGYTF. CDR3 nucleotides: TGTGCCAGCAGCTTGGAGGGGGTAGCACGCTATGGCTACACCTTC.

The chain has TRBV18 and TRBJ2-1; 8 bases are a match to TRBD2. The CDR3 runs to 14 residues. Germline trimming cut 6 bases from V and 3 bases from J; bases unmatched to any gene: 4. CDR1 and CDR2 from the germline V gene are KGHSH and LQKENI. The CDR3 DNA reads as TGTGCCAGCTCTCCGGGACTAGTCTACAATGAGCAGTTCTTC. Translation gives CASSPGLVYNEQFF.

V is TRBV7-3 and J is TRBJ1-1, with D possibly matching TRBD1 (5 bases). Germline V CDR1 and CDR2: SGHTA, FQGTGA. The CDR3 has 15 amino acids. The V gene lost 2 bases and the J gene lost 1 base, with 11 bases spanning the gap. The CDR3 DNA reads as TGTGCCAGCAGCTTACTAGGGAGGGGGAACACTGAAGCTTTCTTT. Its protein is CASSLLGRGNTEAFF.

The CDR3 reads CASSQDAGGGYGYTF. The CDR3 DNA reads as TGCGCCAGCAGCCAAGATGCCGGGGGCGGATATGGCTACACCTTC. J is TRBJ1-2 and V is TRBV4-3; weak D call: TRBD1 (6 bases). V lost 0 bases and J lost 5, with 13 bases in between. Germline lookup yields CDR1 LGHNA and CDR2 YSLEER. This CDR3 is 15 amino acids long.

The rearrangement links TRBV7-8 to TRBJ1-2, with D uncertain. The CDR3 sequence is 14 residues long. With 1 base removed from V and 1 base from J, the gap between germline ends came to 7 bases. CDR1 and CDR2 (germline): SGHVS, FQNEAQ. CDR3 coding DNA: TGTGCCAGCAGCTTAGGTTCGGGTAACTATGGCTACACCTTC. Residues: CASSLGSGNYGYTF. Full variable domain (rest looked up from reference TRBV7-8 and TRBJ1-2): GAGVSQSPRYKVAKRGQDVALRCDPISGHVSLFWYQQALGQGPEFLTYFQNEAQLDKSGLPSDRFFAERPEGSVSTLKIQRTQQEDSAVYLCASSLGSGNYGYTFGSGTRLTVV.

The chain employs TRBV6-5 and TRBJ1-3, with D unresolved. The CDR3 length is 15 residues. Looked up from germline, CDR1 is MNHEY and CDR2 is SVGAGI. Trimming cost V 5 bases and J 1 base, with 12 bases left between them. CDR3: CASSTETDSGNTIYF. In DNA, the CDR3 is TGTGCCAGCAGTACCGAAACAGATTCTGGAAACACCATATATTTT.

The chain carries TRBV28 and TRBJ1-4, with 7 positions matching TRBD1. The ends lost 7 bases at V and 4 bases at J; junction bases unmatched: 6. Germline V gene lookup returns CDR1 MDHEN and CDR2 SYDVKM. The CDR3 has 14 amino acids. The CDR3 sequence: CASNDDRVNEKLFF. The CDR3 nucleotides read TGTGCCAGCAACGACGACAGGGTTAATGAAAAACTGTTTTTT.

The rearrangement joins TRBV4-1 to TRBJ1-4; D is perhaps TRBD1 (6 bases). In germline, CDR1 is MGHRA, CDR2 YSYEKL. The ends were cut back, 0 bases at V and 7 bases at J, with 18 bases in the middle. CDR3 size: 17 residues. Here the CDR3 reads CASSQDIRGAQSEKLFF. The CDR3 DNA follows: TGCGCCAGCAGCCAAGATATTCGGGGGGCGCAGAGTGAAAAACTGTTTTTT.

The V gene is TRBV5-5, the J gene TRBJ2-2; D call uncertain. Trimming stripped 0 bases from V and 4 bases from J, with 13 bases between. CDR1 is SGHKS and CDR2 is YYEKEE in the germline V gene (reference sequence). The CDR3 covers 16 residues. The CDR3 is CASSLAIDSSTGELFF. The CDR3 region has the DNA TGTGCCAGCAGCTTGGCAATAGACTCCTCCACCGGGGAGCTGTTTTTT.

The chain couples TRBV4-2 to TRBJ2-7, with 10 positions matching TRBD2. With V trimmed by 1 base and J by 2 bases, 8 bases remained unmatched. This CDR3 has 17 amino acids. Per germline, CDR1 LGHNA and CDR2 YNFKEQ. The chain's CDR3 is CASSQGPGLAGAYEQYF. Here the CDR3 DNA reads TGTGCCAGCAGCCAAGGGCCGGGGCTAGCGGGGGCCTACGAGCAGTACTTC.

This sequence joins TRBV5-1 and TRBJ1-2; unclear D gene. The germline V gene encodes CDR1 SGHRS and CDR2 YFSETQ. Trimming shortened V by 0 bases and J by 3 bases, and 6 bases separated the two germline ends. CDR3 length equals 13 residues. The CDR3 here is CASSLDGDYGYTF. In DNA form, the CDR3 reads TGCGCCAGCAGCTTGGACGGAGACTATGGCTACACCTTC.

The CDR3 region has the DNA TGTGCCAGGCACAGGGAGGGAGGCGGAGAGACCCAGTACTTC. Protein: CARHREGGGETQYF. V gene TRBV21-1 combines with J gene TRBJ2-5; TRBD2 is taken as the D call from the table, unchecked against the DNA. TRBV21-1 is assigned pseudogene status. The CDR3 contains 14 residues.

This chain links TRBV5-1 with TRBJ2-1; TRBD2 agrees at 11 bases. Germline CDR1 and CDR2: SGHRS and YFSETQ. V was pared by 4 bases and J by 4 bases, with 10 bases of the junction left unmatched. CDR3 size: 17 residues. CDR3 bases: TGCGCCAGCAGCCCGGGTGGCGGGACTAGCGGATACAATGAGCAGTTCTTC. It translates to CASSPGGGTSGYNEQFF.

This clone appeared a single time. The rearrangement joins TRBV5-1 to TRBJ2-7, with D tentatively TRBD1 (6 bases). The CDR3 length is 15 residues. Between the trimmed V and J ends, which lost 4 bases and 9 bases, there was a span of 23 bases. Germline loops: CDR1 SGHRS, CDR2 YFSETQ. The CDR3 bases are TGCGCCAGCAGCGAGGACAGTCTGGGGACCATCGTGCAGTACTTC. Translation: CASSEDSLGTIVQYF.

This clone rates as medium-sized. The chain is built from TRBV12-3 or TRBV12-4 and TRBJ1-2; TRBD1 is a possible D gene (6 bases). Trimming took 5 bases from V and 7 from J, leaving 11 bases between them. CDR3 length equals 12 residues. Here the CDR3 reads CASSVQGTGYTF. CDR3 in DNA: TGTGCCAGCAGTGTCCAGGGGACTGGCTACACCTTC.

The chain uses TRBV11-2 and TRBJ1-2, with 12 nucleotides matching TRBD1. In germline, CDR1 is SGHAT, CDR2 FQNNGV. The CDR3 consists of 18 residues. After removal of 1 base from V and 1 base from J, the junction contained 7 bases not matched to a gene. As DNA, the CDR3 is TGTGCCAGCAGCTTAGTGGGGACAGGGGGCGCGGGTAACTATGGCTACACCTTC. Translating gives CASSLVGTGGAGNYGYTF.

The CDR3 DNA is TGTGCCAGTAGTATAGCGGGGGGGCCAGGGGATACGCAGTATTTT. Its translation: CASSIAGGPGDTQYF. The chain recombines TRBV19 with TRBJ2-3; TRBD2 agrees at 8 bases. CDR3 length: 15 residues. J gave up 6 bases and V 1 base, and 6 bases lay outside the gene matches. The germline V gene encodes CDR1 LNHDA and CDR2 SQIVND (reference sequence).

This clone occurred once. The V call is TRBV5-4, the J call TRBJ1-2; maybe TRBD1 (5 bases). The CDR3 length is 14 residues. V lost 0 bases and J lost 4, with 10 bases in between. Germline-derived CDR1 and CDR2 are SGHNT and YYREEE (reference sequence). The CDR3 DNA sequence: TGTGCCAGCAGCTTGGCAGGGAAAATCTATGGCTACACCTTC. It is translated as CASSLAGKIYGYTF.

V usage is TRBV4-2 and J usage is TRBJ1-1; no firm D call. The V gene's germline CDR1 is LGHNA and CDR2 YNFKEQ. Between the trimmed V and J ends, which lost 0 bases and 1 base, there was a span of 6 bases. The CDR3 extends over 14 amino acids. CDR3 in DNA: TGTGCCAGCAGCCAAGAATATACGAACACTGAAGCTTTCTTT. It yields the protein CASSQEYTNTEAFF.

The rearrangement joins TRBV6-1 to TRBJ2-1; D is ambiguous. From germline, CDR1 is MNHNS and CDR2 SASEGT. V lost 4 bases to trimming and J lost 0 bases, with 19 bases between them. The length of the CDR3 is 18 residues. For the CDR3, the DNA is TGTGCCAGCAGTGGTTACCGCTCCAGCTCCAGCTCCTACAATGAGCAGTTCTTC. Its translation: CASSGYRSSSSSYNEQFF.

The chain employs TRBV7-9 and TRBJ2-1, with D unclear. CDR3 size: 11 residues. Trimming removed 5 bases at V and 5 bases at J, with 4 bases between. Germline CDR1 is SEHNR and CDR2 is FQNEAQ (reference sequence). CDR3 loop: CASSDNNEQFF. As DNA, the CDR3 is TGTGCCAGCAGCGACAACAATGAGCAGTTCTTC.

The gene calls are TRBV18 and TRBJ1-1; no firm D call. From germline, CDR1 is KGHSH and CDR2 LQKENI. Trimming removed 3 bases at V and 1 base at J, with 12 bases between. CDR3 length equals 15 residues. The CDR3 sequence is CASSPRVGENTEAFF. The CDR3 nucleotides are TGTGCCAGCTCACCGAGGGTGGGAGAGAACACTGAAGCTTTCTTT.

J is TRBJ2-3 and V is TRBV27; 8 nucleotides align to TRBD2. The CDR3 has 15 residues. Germline V lookup: CDR1 MNHEY, CDR2 SMNVEV (reference sequence). V dropped 3 bases and J dropped 4; count of bases not matched to a gene: 6. Here the CDR3 DNA reads TGTGCCAGCAGTTTGTACGCCGGGGGGGCAGATACGCAGTATTTT. It yields the protein CASSLYAGGADTQYF.

This clone was detected only once. This chain connects TRBV5-6 to TRBJ2-7; D is uncertain. The germline V and J ends were trimmed by 1 base and 6 bases, with 11 bases remaining between them. This CDR3 is built from 13 residues. Germline V gene data show CDR1 as SGHDT and CDR2 as YYEEEE. The CDR3 DNA follows: TGTGCCAGCAGCTTGTCCGCCTCCGCCGAGCAGTACTTC. It specifies CASSLSASAEQYF.

This clone has only one observation. This rearrangement joins TRBV9 to TRBJ2-2, with TRBD1 matching over 12 bases. Losses at the gene ends were 6 bases for V and 4 bases for J; bases not matched to a gene: 4. The CDR3 is made up of 15 amino acids. Germline V gene data show CDR1 as SGDLS and CDR2 as YYNGEE. CDR3 sequence (DNA): TGTGCCAGCATGGGACAGGGGGCGGTCACCGGGGAGCTGTTTTTT. Its translation: CASMGQGAVTGELFF.